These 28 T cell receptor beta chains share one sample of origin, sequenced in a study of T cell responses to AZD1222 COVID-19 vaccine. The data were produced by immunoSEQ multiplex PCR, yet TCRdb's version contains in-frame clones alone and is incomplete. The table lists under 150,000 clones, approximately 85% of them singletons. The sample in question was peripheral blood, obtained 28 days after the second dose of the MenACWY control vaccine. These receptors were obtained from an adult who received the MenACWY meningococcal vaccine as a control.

CDR3 coding DNA: TGCGCCAGCAGCTTGGGAGGCGCACAGGGAGAGACCCAGTACTTC. Its translation: CASSLGGAQGETQYF. V usage is TRBV5-1 and J usage is TRBJ2-5; a possible D gene is TRBD1 (6 bases). Germline V gene sequence: CDR1 SGHRS, CDR2 YFSETQ. The CDR3 is made up of 15 amino acids. With 0 bases removed from V and 4 bases from J, the gap between germline ends came to 13 bases.

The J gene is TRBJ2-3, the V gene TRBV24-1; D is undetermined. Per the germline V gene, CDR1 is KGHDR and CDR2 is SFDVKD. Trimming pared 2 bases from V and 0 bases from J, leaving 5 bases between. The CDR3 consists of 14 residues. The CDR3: CATSDSDSTDTQYF. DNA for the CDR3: TGTGCCACCAGTGATTCAGATAGCACAGATACGCAGTATTTT.

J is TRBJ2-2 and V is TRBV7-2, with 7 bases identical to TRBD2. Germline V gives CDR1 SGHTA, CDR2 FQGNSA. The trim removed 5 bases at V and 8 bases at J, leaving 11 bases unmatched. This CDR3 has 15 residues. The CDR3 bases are TGTGCCAGCAGCCACCAGCGGGGTACGGGTGGGGAGCTGTTTTTT. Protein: CASSHQRGTGGELFF. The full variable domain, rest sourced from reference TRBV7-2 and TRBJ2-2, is GAGVSQSPSNKVTEKGKDVELRCDPISGHTALYWYRQSLGQGLEFLIYFQGNSAPDKSGLPSDRFSAERTGGSVSTLTIQRTQQEDSAVYLCASSHQRGTGGELFFGEGSRLTVL.

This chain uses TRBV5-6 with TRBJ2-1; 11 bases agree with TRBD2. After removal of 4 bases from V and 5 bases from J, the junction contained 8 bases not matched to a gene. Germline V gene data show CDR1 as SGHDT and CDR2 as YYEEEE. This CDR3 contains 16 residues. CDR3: CASSHFGLAGNNEQFF. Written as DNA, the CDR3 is TGTGCCAGCAGCCATTTCGGACTAGCGGGCAACAATGAGCAGTTCTTC.

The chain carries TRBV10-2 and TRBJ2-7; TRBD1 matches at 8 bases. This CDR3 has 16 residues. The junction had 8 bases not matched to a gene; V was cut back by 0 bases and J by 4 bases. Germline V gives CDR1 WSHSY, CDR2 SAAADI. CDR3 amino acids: CASSESSGQGGYEQYF. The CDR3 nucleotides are TGCGCCAGCAGTGAGTCTTCCGGACAGGGTGGATACGAGCAGTACTTC.

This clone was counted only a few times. DNA for the CDR3: TGTGCCAGCAGCTTGAAGCGGGAAGAATACATTCAGTACTTC. This encodes CASSLKREEYIQYF. This rearrangement joins TRBV5-6 to TRBJ2-4; 7 bases are shared with TRBD2. The CDR3 has 14 residues. The germline CDR1 and CDR2 sequences are SGHDT and YYEEEE. Unmatched junction bases numbered 6, after V lost 1 base and J lost 8 bases.

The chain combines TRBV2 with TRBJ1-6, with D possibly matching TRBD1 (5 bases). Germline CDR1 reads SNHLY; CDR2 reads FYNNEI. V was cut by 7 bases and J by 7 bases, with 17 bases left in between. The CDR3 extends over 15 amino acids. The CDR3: CASTEFRGGNSPLHF. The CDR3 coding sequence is TGTGCCAGCACGGAATTTCGGGGGGGAAATTCACCCCTCCACTTT.

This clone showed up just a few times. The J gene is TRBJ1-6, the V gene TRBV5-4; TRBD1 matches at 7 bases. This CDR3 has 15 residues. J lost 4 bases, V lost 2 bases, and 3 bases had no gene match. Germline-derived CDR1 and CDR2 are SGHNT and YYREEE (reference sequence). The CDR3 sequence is CASSLPGQYNSPLHF. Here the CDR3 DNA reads TGTGCCAGCAGCTTACCGGGACAGTATAATTCACCCCTCCACTTT.

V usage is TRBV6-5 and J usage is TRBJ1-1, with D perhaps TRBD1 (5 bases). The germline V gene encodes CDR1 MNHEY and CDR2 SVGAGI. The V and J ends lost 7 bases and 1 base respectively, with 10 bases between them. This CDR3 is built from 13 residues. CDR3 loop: CASNRQGNTEAFF. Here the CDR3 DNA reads TGTGCCAGCAATCGGCAGGGGAACACTGAAGCTTTCTTT.

For the CDR3, the DNA is TGTGCCAGCAGTTTATGGCGAGTGGGAGCGATACCCACAGATACGCAGTATTTT. Its protein is CASSLWRVGAIPTDTQYF. The V and J genes are TRBV27 and TRBJ2-3; weak D call: TRBD2 (5 bases). V shed 1 base and J shed 2 bases, with 19 bases lying between them. The CDR3 is 18 amino acids. The germline CDR1 and CDR2 sequences are MNHEY and SMNVEV (reference sequence).

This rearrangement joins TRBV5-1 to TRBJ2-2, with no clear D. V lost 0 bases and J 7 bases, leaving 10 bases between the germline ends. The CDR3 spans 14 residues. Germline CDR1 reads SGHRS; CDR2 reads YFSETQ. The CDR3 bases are TGCGCCAGCAGCTTGGGATTTCAAAGCGGGGAGCTGTTTTTT. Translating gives CASSLGFQSGELFF.

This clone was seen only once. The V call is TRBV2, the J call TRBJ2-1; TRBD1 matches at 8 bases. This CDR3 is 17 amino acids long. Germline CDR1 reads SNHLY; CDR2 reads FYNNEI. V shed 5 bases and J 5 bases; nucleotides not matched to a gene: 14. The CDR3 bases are TGTGCCAGCAGTATTGGACAGGGCGGATATCGGGACAATGAGCAGTTCTTC. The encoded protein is CASSIGQGGYRDNEQFF.

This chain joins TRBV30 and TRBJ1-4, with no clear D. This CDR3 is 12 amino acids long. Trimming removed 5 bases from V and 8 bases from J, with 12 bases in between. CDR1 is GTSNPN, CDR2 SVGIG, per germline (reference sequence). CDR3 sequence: CAWGRSAEKLFF. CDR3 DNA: TGTGCCTGGGGTCGTAGCGCGGAAAAACTGTTTTTT.

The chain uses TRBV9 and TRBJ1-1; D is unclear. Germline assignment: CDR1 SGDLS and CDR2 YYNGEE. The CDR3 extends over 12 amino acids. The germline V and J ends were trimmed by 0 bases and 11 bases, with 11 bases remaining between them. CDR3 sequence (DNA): TGTGCCAGCAGCGTAGGAGGGTTTCCGGCTTTCTTT. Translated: CASSVGGFPAFF.

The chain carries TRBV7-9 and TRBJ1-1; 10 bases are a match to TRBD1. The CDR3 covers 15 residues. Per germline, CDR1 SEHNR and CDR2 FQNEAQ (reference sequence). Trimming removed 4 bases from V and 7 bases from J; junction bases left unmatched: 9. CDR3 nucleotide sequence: TGTGCCAGCAGCTCCCAGTCCGGGACAGGGGTTGAAGCTTTCTTT. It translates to CASSSQSGTGVEAFF.

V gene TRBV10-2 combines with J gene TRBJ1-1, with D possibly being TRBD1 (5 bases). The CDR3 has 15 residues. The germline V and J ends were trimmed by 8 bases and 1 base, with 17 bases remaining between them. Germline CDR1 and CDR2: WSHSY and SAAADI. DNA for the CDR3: TGCGCCAGCTGGGGGAGGTGGGGCGAGAACACTGAAGCTTTCTTT. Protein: CASWGRWGENTEAFF.

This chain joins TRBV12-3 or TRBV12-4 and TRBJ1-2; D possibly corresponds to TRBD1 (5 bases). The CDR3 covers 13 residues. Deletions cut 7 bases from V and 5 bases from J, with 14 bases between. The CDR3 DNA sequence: TGTGCCAGCACCCTACGGGGGAAGTATGGCTACACCTTC. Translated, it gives CASTLRGKYGYTF.

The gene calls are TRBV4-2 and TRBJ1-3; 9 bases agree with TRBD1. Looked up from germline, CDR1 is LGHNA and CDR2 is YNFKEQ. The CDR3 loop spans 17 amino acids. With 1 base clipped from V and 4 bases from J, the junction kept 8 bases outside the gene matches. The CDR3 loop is CASSQAGTGLAGNTIYF. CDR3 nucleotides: TGTGCCAGCAGCCAAGCCGGGACAGGGCTAGCGGGAAACACCATATATTTT.

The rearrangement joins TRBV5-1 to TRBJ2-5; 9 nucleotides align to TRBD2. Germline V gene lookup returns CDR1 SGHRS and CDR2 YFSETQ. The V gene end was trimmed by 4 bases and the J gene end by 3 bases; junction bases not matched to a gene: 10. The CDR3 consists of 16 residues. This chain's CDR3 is CASSPLPGGGEETQYF. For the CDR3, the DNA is TGCGCCAGCAGCCCCCTCCCTGGCGGGGGGGAAGAGACCCAGTACTTC.

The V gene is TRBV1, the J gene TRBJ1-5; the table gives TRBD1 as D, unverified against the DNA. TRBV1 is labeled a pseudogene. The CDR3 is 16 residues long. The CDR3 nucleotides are TGCACCAGCAGCCAAAGTGGACAGGGGGCCAATCAGCCCCAGCATTTT. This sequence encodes CTSSQSGQGANQPQHF.

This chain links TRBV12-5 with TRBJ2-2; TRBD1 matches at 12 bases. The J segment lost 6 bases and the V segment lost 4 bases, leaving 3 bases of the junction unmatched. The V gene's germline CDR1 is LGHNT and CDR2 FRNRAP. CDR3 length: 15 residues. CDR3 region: CASGSGQGAPGELFF. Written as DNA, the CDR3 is TGTGCTAGTGGTTCGGGACAGGGGGCGCCCGGGGAGCTGTTTTTT. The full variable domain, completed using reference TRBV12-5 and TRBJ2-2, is DARVTQTPRHKVTEMGQEVTMRCQPILGHNTVFWYRQTMMQGLELLAYFRNRAPLDDSGMPKDRFSAEMPDATLATLKIQPSEPRDSAVYFCASGSGQGAPGELFFGEGSRLTVL.

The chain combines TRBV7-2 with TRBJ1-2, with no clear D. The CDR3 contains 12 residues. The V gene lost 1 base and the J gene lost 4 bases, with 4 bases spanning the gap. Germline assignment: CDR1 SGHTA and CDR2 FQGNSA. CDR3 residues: CASSLGFYGYTF. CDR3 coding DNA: TGTGCCAGCAGCTTAGGATTCTATGGCTACACCTTC.

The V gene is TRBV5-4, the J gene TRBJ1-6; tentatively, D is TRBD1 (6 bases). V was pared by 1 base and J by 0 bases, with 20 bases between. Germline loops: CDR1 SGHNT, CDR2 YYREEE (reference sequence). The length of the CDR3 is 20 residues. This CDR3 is CASSLQLGTRERSYNSPLHF. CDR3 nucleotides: TGTGCCAGCAGCTTGCAACTTGGGACAAGAGAGCGCTCCTATAATTCACCCCTCCACTTT. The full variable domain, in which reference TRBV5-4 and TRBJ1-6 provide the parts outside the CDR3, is ETGVTQSPTHLIKTRGQQVTLRCSSQSGHNTVSWYQQALGQGPQFIFQYYREEENGRGNFPPRFSGLQFPNYSSELNVNALELDDSALYLCASSLQLGTRERSYNSPLHFGNGTRLTVT.

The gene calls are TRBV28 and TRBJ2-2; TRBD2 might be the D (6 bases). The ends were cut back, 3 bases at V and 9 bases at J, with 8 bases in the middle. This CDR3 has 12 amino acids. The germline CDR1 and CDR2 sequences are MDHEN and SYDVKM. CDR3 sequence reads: CASSLGGWELFF. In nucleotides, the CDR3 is TGTGCCAGCAGTTTGGGGGGTTGGGAGCTGTTTTTT.

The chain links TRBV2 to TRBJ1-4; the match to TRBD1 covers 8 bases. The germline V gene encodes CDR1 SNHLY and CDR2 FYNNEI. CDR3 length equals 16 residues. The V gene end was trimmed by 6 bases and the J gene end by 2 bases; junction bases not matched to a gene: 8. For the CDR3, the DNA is TGTGCCAGCAGCAGACAGGGGTCGATTACTAATGAAAAACTGTTTTTT. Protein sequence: CASSRQGSITNEKLFF.

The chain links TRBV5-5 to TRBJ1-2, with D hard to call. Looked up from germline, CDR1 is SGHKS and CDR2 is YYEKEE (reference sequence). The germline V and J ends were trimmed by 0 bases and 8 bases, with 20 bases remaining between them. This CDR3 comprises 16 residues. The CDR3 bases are TGTGCCAGCAGCTTGGCGGGTACAGAGATTATGGAGGGCTACACCTTC. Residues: CASSLAGTEIMEGYTF. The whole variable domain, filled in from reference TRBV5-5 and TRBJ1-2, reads DAGVTQSPTHLIKTRGQQVTLRCSPISGHKSVSWYQQVLGQGPQFIFQYYEKEERGRGNFPDRFSARQFPNYSSELNVNALLLGDSALYLCASSLAGTEIMEGYTFGSGTRLTVV.

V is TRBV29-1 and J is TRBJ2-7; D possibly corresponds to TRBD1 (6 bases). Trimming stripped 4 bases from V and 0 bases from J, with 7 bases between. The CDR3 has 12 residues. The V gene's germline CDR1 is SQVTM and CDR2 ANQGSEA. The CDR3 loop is CSVGQVSYEQYF. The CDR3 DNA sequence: TGCAGCGTTGGACAGGTCTCCTACGAGCAGTACTTC.

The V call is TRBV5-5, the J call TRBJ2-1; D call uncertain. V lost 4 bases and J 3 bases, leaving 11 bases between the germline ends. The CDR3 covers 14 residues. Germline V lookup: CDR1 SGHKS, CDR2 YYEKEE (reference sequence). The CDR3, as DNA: TGTGCCAGCAGCCGAGAACCCGTCTACAATGAGCAGTTCTTC. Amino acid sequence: CASSREPVYNEQFF.